What follows are 32 T cell receptor beta chains derived from one specimen sequenced in a study of blood T cell repertoires in COVID-19. Clones were read by immunoSEQ multiplex PCR, and TCRdb kept only the in-frame ones, dropping some. The sample records a few hundred thousand clones, 70% to 90% being singletons. The sequenced sample was PBMCs or T cells enriched from blood (not recorded which). Receptor source: a woman between 18 and 29 years old who had recovered from COVID-19.

This chain connects TRBV4-1 to TRBJ2-5, with 8 bases aligning to TRBD2. V trimming: 2 bases; J trimming: 4 bases; junction bases outside the gene matches: 24. The CDR3 consists of 21 residues. Germline CDR1 reads MGHRA; CDR2 reads YSYEKL. CDR3 sequence (DNA): TGCGCCAGCAGCCAACAACTCCCCTCGCTCTCGGGACTAGTTTTTCTAGAGACCCAGTACTTC. It codes for CASSQQLPSLSGLVFLETQYF.

The chain recombines TRBV6-1 with TRBJ1-1; D possibly corresponds to TRBD1 (5 bases). The V and J ends lost 4 bases and 7 bases respectively, with 10 bases between them. The CDR3 is 12 residues long. Germline V lookup: CDR1 MNHNS, CDR2 SASEGT. CDR3 DNA sequence: TGTGCCAGCAGTGGGCGGGGGATTGAAGCTTTCTTT. Protein sequence: CASSGRGIEAFF.

The chain recombines TRBV9 with TRBJ1-1, with a possible D match to TRBD1 (6 bases). The CDR3 extends over 15 amino acids. V lost 2 bases and J lost 1, with 12 bases in between. Germline V lookup: CDR1 SGDLS, CDR2 YYNGEE. The CDR3 coding sequence is TGTGCCAGCAGCGTTTCAGGGGCCCCGAACACTGAAGCTTTCTTT. Translating gives CASSVSGAPNTEAFF.

The chain employs TRBV5-1 and TRBJ1-1, with a possible D match to TRBD1 (5 bases). The CDR3 spans 16 residues. Germline V gene sequence: CDR1 SGHRS, CDR2 YFSETQ. Trimming removed 3 bases from V and 5 bases from J, with 20 bases in between. The CDR3 DNA reads TGCGCCAGCAGCTCATCCGCCGGGGGGTATGAAACTGAAGCTTTCTTT. This codes for CASSSSAGGYETEAFF.

The chain combines TRBV9 with TRBJ1-2; D unclear. The CDR3 is made up of 16 amino acids. The V gene lost 4 bases and the J gene lost 1 base, with 17 bases spanning the gap. Germline V gives CDR1 SGDLS, CDR2 YYNGEE. The CDR3 loop reads CASSPSAAERNYGYTF. The CDR3 DNA reads TGTGCCAGCAGCCCCTCCGCGGCGGAACGTAACTATGGCTACACCTTC.

This clone was seen once. DNA of the CDR3: TGCGCCAGCAGCTTGGGATGGGCGGGCAGCTCCTACGAGCAGTACTTC. It translates to CASSLGWAGSSYEQYF. The V call is TRBV5-1, the J call TRBJ2-7; possibly TRBD2 for D (5 bases). The CDR3 is 16 residues long. Trimming removed 0 bases from V and 0 bases from J, with 13 bases in between. CDR1 is SGHRS and CDR2 is YFSETQ in the germline V gene.

This chain links TRBV14 with TRBJ2-2, with a possible D match to TRBD2 (5 bases). Germline CDR1 is SGHDN and CDR2 is FVKESK. V was clipped by 3 bases and J by 2 bases, with 7 bases between them. The CDR3 is 14 residues long. For the CDR3, the DNA is TGTGCCAGCAGCCAGAGACTAAACACCGGGGAGCTGTTTTTT. The encoded protein is CASSQRLNTGELFF.

A word on this clone: The same CDR3 also results from other DNA sequences found in this sample. V gene TRBV5-1 combines with J gene TRBJ1-5; D remains ambiguous. V gave up 0 bases and J gave up 2 bases, with 6 bases separating them. Germline V gene data show CDR1 as SGHRS and CDR2 as YFSETQ. The CDR3 extends over 14 amino acids. The CDR3 sequence: CASSLGGGNQPQHF. Here the CDR3 DNA reads TGCGCCAGCAGCTTGGGAGGCGGCAATCAGCCCCAGCATTTT.

V and J are TRBV5-4 and TRBJ1-2; TRBD1 aligns across 8 bases. CDR3 size: 14 residues. Losses at the gene ends were 0 bases for V and 8 bases for J; bases not matched to a gene: 6. Germline V CDR1 and CDR2: SGHNT, YYREEE (reference sequence). In nucleotides, the CDR3 is TGTGCCAGCAGCTTGGGGACAGGGCATGAAGGCTACACCTTC. This translates into CASSLGTGHEGYTF. Filled out from reference TRBV5-4 and TRBJ1-2, the complete variable domain reads ETGVTQSPTHLIKTRGQQVTLRCSSQSGHNTVSWYQQALGQGPQFIFQYYREEENGRGNFPPRFSGLQFPNYSSELNVNALELDDSALYLCASSLGTGHEGYTFGSGTRLTVV.

The chain recombines TRBV2 with TRBJ2-3, with 10 bases matching TRBD2. The CDR3 length is 18 residues. The J segment lost 6 bases and the V segment lost 2 bases, leaving 14 bases of the junction unmatched. Germline CDR1 reads SNHLY; CDR2 reads FYNNEI. CDR3 region: CASSETPGLAGDRDTQYF. The DNA for the CDR3 is TGTGCCAGCAGTGAAACACCGGGGCTAGCGGGGGATCGTGATACGCAGTATTTT.

This chain connects TRBV11-2 to TRBJ2-1, with 8 bases matching TRBD2. V shed 4 bases and J 2 bases; nucleotides not matched to a gene: 7. The CDR3 has 16 residues. The germline V gene encodes CDR1 SGHAT and CDR2 FQNNGV. Written as DNA, the CDR3 is TGTGCCAGCAGCTCCAGAGAGCGGGGGACCTACAATGAGCAGTTCTTC. Translated, it gives CASSSRERGTYNEQFF.

The chain has TRBV4-2 and TRBJ2-1; 9 bases match TRBD2. The CDR3 loop spans 15 amino acids. CDR1 and CDR2 from the germline V gene are LGHNA and YNFKEQ. With 4 bases clipped from V and 5 bases from J, the junction kept 6 bases outside the gene matches. The CDR3 DNA reads as TGTGCCAGCAGCCCCGCGCGGGGGGGAGACAATGAGCAGTTCTTC. Its translation is CASSPARGGDNEQFF.

The chain combines TRBV7-2 with TRBJ2-1; D unresolved. V shed 2 bases and J shed 4 bases, with 18 bases lying between them. Germline loops: CDR1 SGHTA, CDR2 FQGNSA. The CDR3 covers 17 residues. The CDR3 sequence: CASSLSASADGYNEQFF. For the CDR3, the DNA is TGTGCCAGCAGCTTATCGGCCTCTGCGGATGGTTACAATGAGCAGTTCTTC.

J is TRBJ2-1 and V is TRBV7-2; D gene ambiguous. CDR1 is SGHTA, CDR2 FQGNSA, per germline. The CDR3 contains 15 residues. The germline V and J ends were trimmed by 1 base and 3 bases, with 10 bases remaining between them. CDR3 protein: CASSLDRPFYNEQFF. In DNA, the CDR3 is TGTGCCAGCAGCTTAGACAGACCCTTCTACAATGAGCAGTTCTTC.

This chain links TRBV7-8 with TRBJ2-7, with 10 bases matching TRBD2. Germline assignment: CDR1 SGHVS and CDR2 FQNEAQ. The CDR3 runs to 15 residues. Unmatched junction bases numbered 5, after V lost 5 bases and J lost 1 base. CDR3 protein: CASSLTSGASYEQYF. The CDR3 DNA follows: TGTGCCAGCAGCCTAACTAGCGGGGCATCCTACGAGCAGTACTTC.

This clone was observed once. The chain employs TRBV7-6 and TRBJ2-1, with 8 bases lining up with TRBD2. The CDR3 has 15 residues. Germline trimming cut 3 bases from V and 4 bases from J; bases unmatched to any gene: 5. Germline lookup yields CDR1 SGHVS and CDR2 FNYEAQ. The CDR3 loop reads CASSLRASGYNEQFF. The DNA for the CDR3 is TGTGCCAGCAGCTTGCGTGCTAGCGGGTACAATGAGCAGTTCTTC. Complete variable domain (other parts from reference TRBV7-6 and TRBJ2-1): GAGVSQSPRYKVTKRGQDVALRCDPISGHVSLYWYRQALGQGPEFLTYFNYEAQQDKSGLPNDRFSAERPEGSISTLTIQRTEQRDSAMYRCASSLRASGYNEQFFGPGTRLTVL.

The rearrangement links TRBV5-5 to TRBJ2-7, with 7 bases matching TRBD2. Germline trimming cut 3 bases from V and 6 bases from J; bases unmatched to any gene: 3. The CDR3 consists of 12 residues. Germline assignment: CDR1 SGHKS and CDR2 YYEKEE (reference sequence). The chain's CDR3 is CASSSGGTEQYF. CDR3 coding DNA: TGTGCCAGCAGCTCCGGGGGGACCGAGCAGTACTTC.

The chain links TRBV5-1 to TRBJ2-7; tentatively, D is TRBD1 (5 bases). Trimming took off 0 bases at V and 2 bases at J, with 15 bases between the two ends. CDR3 size: 16 residues. Germline V CDR1 and CDR2: SGHRS, YFSETQ. The CDR3 sequence: CASSLALGPNTYEQYF. The CDR3, as DNA: TGCGCCAGCAGCTTGGCCCTGGGGCCGAATACCTACGAGCAGTACTTC.

The chain couples TRBV10-3 to TRBJ2-5, with D hard to call. Germline V gene lookup returns CDR1 ENHRY and CDR2 SYGVKD. The CDR3 has 11 residues. V shed 10 bases and J shed 5 bases, with 11 bases lying between them. The CDR3 DNA reads TGTGCCACCCTCGCGGAGGAGACCCAGTACTTC. It codes for CATLAEETQYF.

The gene calls are TRBV19 and TRBJ1-2; 12 bases agree with TRBD1. The CDR3 consists of 15 residues. Germline V gives CDR1 LNHDA, CDR2 SQIVND (reference sequence). Germline trimming cut 5 bases from V and 7 bases from J; bases unmatched to any gene: 8. Written as DNA, the CDR3 is TGTGCCAGTAGTCCATGGGACAGGGGGCCGGGTGGCTACACCTTC. The encoded protein is CASSPWDRGPGGYTF.

J is TRBJ1-2 and V is TRBV18; 7 positions match TRBD1. This CDR3 comprises 14 residues. The ends lost 0 bases at V and 5 bases at J; junction bases unmatched: 3. CDR1 and CDR2 from the germline V gene are KGHSH and LQKENI. The CDR3 sequence: CASSPPGQLYGYTF. Written as DNA, the CDR3 is TGTGCCAGCTCACCACCGGGACAGTTGTATGGCTACACCTTC.

This chain joins TRBV9 and TRBJ2-7; weak D call: TRBD2 (5 bases). CDR1 SGDLS and CDR2 YYNGEE come from the germline V gene. Trimming shortened V by 3 bases and J by 1 base, and 11 bases separated the two germline ends. This CDR3 is built from 14 residues. The DNA for the CDR3 is TGTGCCAGCAGCGAAGGACTGAAATCCTACGAGCAGTACTTC. Translated: CASSEGLKSYEQYF.

The V gene is TRBV7-8, the J gene TRBJ2-3, with D perhaps TRBD2 (5 bases). This CDR3 contains 15 residues. The ends were cut back, 1 base at V and 3 bases at J, with 11 bases in the middle. From germline, CDR1 is SGHVS and CDR2 FQNEAQ. The chain's CDR3 is CASSLDGVGTDTQYF. The CDR3 DNA reads TGTGCCAGCAGCTTAGACGGGGTTGGTACAGATACGCAGTATTTT.

V is TRBV9 and J is TRBJ2-3, with D possibly matching TRBD1 (6 bases). The V end was cut by 2 bases, the J end by 1 base, with 8 bases between. CDR3 length: 14 residues. Germline CDR1 is SGDLS and CDR2 is YYNGEE. The CDR3 region is CASSVGQRTDTQYF. As DNA, the CDR3 is TGTGCCAGCAGCGTCGGACAGCGCACAGATACGCAGTATTTT.

This chain links TRBV10-3 with TRBJ1-1, with D possibly TRBD1 on 6 matching bases. Germline CDR1 and CDR2: ENHRY and SYGVKD. V lost 10 bases, J lost 4 bases, and 13 bases lay in between. This CDR3 comprises 12 residues. The DNA for the CDR3 is TGTGCCACCCAGGGGTTGGCCACTGAAGCTTTCTTT. Its protein product is CATQGLATEAFF.

This clone was observed a single time. This chain uses TRBV4-2 with TRBJ1-2, with no clear D. The CDR3 runs to 13 residues. Between the trimmed V and J ends, which lost 0 bases and 3 bases, there was a span of 5 bases. Germline V gene sequence: CDR1 LGHNA, CDR2 YNFKEQ. This CDR3 reads CASSQDPDYGYTF. The DNA of the CDR3 is TGTGCCAGCAGCCAAGACCCGGACTATGGCTACACCTTC.

The chain joins TRBV19 to TRBJ2-3; TRBD2 might be the D (6 bases). CDR3 size: 15 residues. CDR1 is LNHDA, CDR2 SQIVND, per germline (reference sequence). The V end was cut by 6 bases, the J end by 0 bases, with 13 bases between. As DNA, the CDR3 is TGTGCCAGTAGCCCTCTAGCGATTAGCACAGATACGCAGTATTTT. Amino acids: CASSPLAISTDTQYF.

This rearrangement joins TRBV10-3 to TRBJ2-7, with TRBD1 matching 8 bases. CDR1 and CDR2 from the germline V gene are ENHRY and SYGVKD. The CDR3 is 13 residues long. After removal of 9 bases from V and 1 base from J, the junction contained 5 bases not matched to a gene. The DNA of the CDR3 is TGTGCCATAGGAGGACAGGGATCCTACGAGCAGTACTTC. It specifies CAIGGQGSYEQYF.

CDR3 protein: CASSRTTGDGNTIYF. The CDR3 DNA reads as TGTGCCAGCAGCCGCACGACAGGGGACGGAAACACCATATATTTT. This chain uses TRBV7-6 with TRBJ1-3; 8 bases are shared with TRBD1. CDR1 SGHVS and CDR2 FNYEAQ come from the germline V gene. The CDR3 sequence is 15 residues long. With 5 bases clipped from V and 4 bases from J, the junction kept 7 bases outside the gene matches.

The rearrangement uses TRBV3-1 (or the pseudogene TRBV3-2) and TRBJ1-1; the D is unclear. CDR1 and CDR2 from the germline V gene are LGHDT and YNNKEL (reference sequence). V lost 4 bases, J lost 1 base, and 10 bases lay in between. This CDR3 comprises 14 residues. The CDR3 here is CASSRGSGNTEAFF. In DNA form, the CDR3 reads TGTGCCAGCAGCCGTGGTTCCGGGAACACTGAAGCTTTCTTT.

The chain employs TRBV27 and TRBJ1-4; unclear D gene. Trimming stripped 8 bases from V and 4 bases from J, with 14 bases between. From germline, CDR1 is MNHEY and CDR2 SMNVEV (reference sequence). CDR3 length equals 14 residues. CDR3 sequence: CASGRTAFNEKLFF. Here the CDR3 DNA reads TGTGCCAGCGGGAGGACGGCCTTTAATGAAAAACTGTTTTTT.

This sequence joins TRBV19 and TRBJ1-2; possibly TRBD1 for D (6 bases). Germline values: CDR1 LNHDA, CDR2 SQIVND (reference sequence). The CDR3 has 13 residues. V was trimmed by 8 bases and J by 4 bases, leaving 14 bases between them. The CDR3, as DNA: TGTGCCAGTTCAGGGGTAGGGGGCTATGGCTACACCTTC. Amino acid sequence: CASSGVGGYGYTF.